Listed here are 5 T cell receptor beta chains from one sample, sequenced in a study of beta chain features in type 1 diabetes. General observations from the study: Shortening that was moderate but significant affected the TCRB CDR3s of Type 1 diabetes patients in all four CD4+ subsets.

Which antigens these TCRs recognize remains unknown. Expressed TCRB transcripts were sequenced, since all the RNA that had been isolated was reverse transcribed. Only in-frame clones appear in the TCRdb table, and some are missing; sequencing was by immunoSEQ multiplex PCR. The sample yields under 200,000 clones, about 9% seen once. Specimen: central memory CD4+ T cells from blood. The source of these receptors is a woman between 18 and 30 years old with type 1 diabetes.

The chain links TRBV19 to TRBJ2-5; 7 nucleotides align to TRBD1. The CDR3 is made up of 15 amino acids. CDR1 and CDR2 from the germline V gene are LNHDA and SQIVND (reference sequence). After removal of 5 bases from V and 0 bases from J, the junction contained 6 bases not matched to a gene. CDR3 DNA: TGTGCCAGTAGTTCCAGCCAGGGGGACCAAGAGACCCAGTACTTC. This translates into CASSSSQGDQETQYF.

This clone appeared a few times. The rearrangement uses TRBV14 and TRBJ2-1; 13 bases are shared with TRBD2. Germline V lookup: CDR1 SGHDN, CDR2 FVKESK. The CDR3 loop spans 17 amino acids. The V segment lost 4 bases and the J segment 0 bases; nucleotides outside the gene matches: 3. The CDR3 reads CASSPWTSGSSYNEQFF. DNA of the CDR3: TGTGCCAGCAGCCCGTGGACTAGCGGGAGCTCCTACAATGAGCAGTTCTTC.

The chain employs TRBV6-6 and TRBJ2-1; D might be TRBD2 (6 bases). Germline V CDR1 and CDR2: MNHNY, SVGAGI (reference sequence). The germline V and J ends were trimmed by 4 bases and 0 bases, with 10 bases remaining between them. This CDR3 is 15 amino acids long. CDR3 amino acids: CASSSGLSSYNEQFF. The CDR3 region has the DNA TGTGCCAGCAGTTCGGGACTTAGCTCCTACAATGAGCAGTTCTTC.

The chain combines TRBV15 with TRBJ1-4; maybe TRBD1 (5 bases). Germline CDR1 and CDR2: LNHNV and YYDKDF (reference sequence). V dropped 1 base and J dropped 8 bases, with 14 bases sitting between them. This CDR3 has 15 amino acids. CDR3 bases: TGTGCCACCAGCAGAGTAGAGGCCGGGGGGGAAAAACTGTTTTTT. It is translated as CATSRVEAGGEKLFF.

This chain joins TRBV19 and TRBJ1-5; TRBD1 is a possible D gene (5 bases). Germline loops: CDR1 LNHDA, CDR2 SQIVND (reference sequence). The germline V and J ends were trimmed by 6 bases and 3 bases, with 12 bases remaining between them. The CDR3 runs 14 residues. The CDR3 spells CASRTTGSNQPQHF. CDR3 in DNA: TGTGCCAGTAGGACAACAGGTTCCAATCAGCCCCAGCATTTT.